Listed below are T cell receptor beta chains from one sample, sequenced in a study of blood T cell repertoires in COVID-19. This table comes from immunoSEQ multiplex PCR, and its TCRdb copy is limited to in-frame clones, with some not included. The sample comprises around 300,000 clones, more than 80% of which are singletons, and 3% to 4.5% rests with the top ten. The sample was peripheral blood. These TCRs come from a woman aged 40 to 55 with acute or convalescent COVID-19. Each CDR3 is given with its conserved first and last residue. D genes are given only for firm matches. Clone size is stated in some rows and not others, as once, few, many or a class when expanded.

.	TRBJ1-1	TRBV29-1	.	TGCAGCGCCCTGGACAGGAACACTGAAGCTTTCTTT	CSALDRNTEAFF
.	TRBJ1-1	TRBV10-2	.	TGCGCCAGCCTAGCCCTCGGGCAGTCGAACACTGAAGCTTTCTTT	CASLALGQSNTEAFF
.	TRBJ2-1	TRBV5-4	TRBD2	TGTGCCAGCAGCTTGGAACTAGCGAGGAGGGGATCCTACAATGAGCAGTTCTTC	CASSLELARRGSYNEQFF
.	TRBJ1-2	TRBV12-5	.	TGTGCTAGTGGTTTGGTAACGGACAGACCGTATGGCTACACCTTC	CASGLVTDRPYGYTF
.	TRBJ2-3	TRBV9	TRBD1	TGTGCCAGCAGCCCATGGACAGGATTCACAGATACGCAGTATTTT	CASSPWTGFTDTQYF
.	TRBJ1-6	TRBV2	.	TGTGCCAGCAGTCAGGCGTCGCGGGTGAATTCACCCCTCCACTTT	CASSQASRVNSPLHF
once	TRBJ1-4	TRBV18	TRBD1	TGTGCCAGCTCTCCCGGAAGGGGGCCTGAAAAACTGTTTTTT	CASSPGRGPEKLFF
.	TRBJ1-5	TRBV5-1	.	TGCGCCAGCAGCCCTTCCCCTTACAGGGAGGGTCCTCAGCCCCAGCATTTT	CASSPSPYREGPQPQHF
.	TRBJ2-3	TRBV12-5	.	TGTGCTAGTGGTTTGATGGACGGGATTCGGATCACAGATACGCAGTATTTT	CASGLMDGIRITDTQYF
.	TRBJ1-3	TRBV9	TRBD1	TGTGCCAGCAACTCCGGGACAGGGACTGGAAACACCATATATTTT	CASNSGTGTGNTIYF
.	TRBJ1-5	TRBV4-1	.	TGCGCCAGCAGCCAAACAGGGTACCCCCAGCATTTT	CASSQTGYPQHF
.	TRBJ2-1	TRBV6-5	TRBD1	TGTGCCAGCAGCATGGGACAGTCTCTCTACAATGAGCAGTTCTTC	CASSMGQSLYNEQFF
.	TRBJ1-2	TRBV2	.	TGTGCCAGCAGAGTAAGCTCGCGGGACCTGTCCGACAACAACTATGGCTACACCTTC	CASRVSSRDLSDNNYGYTF
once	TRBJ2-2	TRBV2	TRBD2	TGTGCCAGCAGCGTATCCGGGACTAGCGGGGGGGGAAACACCGGGGAGCTGTTTTTT	CASSVSGTSGGGNTGELFF
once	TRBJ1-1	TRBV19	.	TGTGCCAGTACCTTGTCCGGGAACACTGAAGCTTTCTTT	CASTLSGNTEAFF
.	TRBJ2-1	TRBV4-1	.	TGCGCCAGCAGCCTAACAGAAGCCGGGACACGAAGTTACTACAATGAGCAGTTCTTC	CASSLTEAGTRSYYNEQFF
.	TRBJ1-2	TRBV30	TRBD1	TGTGCCTGGAGTGTACAGGGGCACTATGGCTACACCTTC	CAWSVQGHYGYTF
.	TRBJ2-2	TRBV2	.	TGTGCCAGCAGTGCGTACAGGCCATCCAGCGTCGACACCGGGGAGCTGTTTTTT	CASSAYRPSSVDTGELFF
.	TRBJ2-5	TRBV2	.	TGTGCCAGCAGTTGGGCCCGAGAGACCCAGTACTTC	CASSWARETQYF
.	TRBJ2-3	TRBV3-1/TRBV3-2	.	TGTGCCAGCAGCCAAGCAGGGTATGGCACAGATACGCAGTATTTT	CASSQAGYGTDTQYF
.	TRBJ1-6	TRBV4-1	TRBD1	TGCGCCAGCAGCCCGGACAGGGGCTCACCCCTCCACTTT	CASSPDRGSPLHF
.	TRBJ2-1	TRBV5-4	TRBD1	TGTGCCAGCAGCTTTAGAGGGGGCCACAATGAGCAGTTCTTC	CASSFRGGHNEQFF
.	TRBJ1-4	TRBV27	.	TGTGCCAGCAGCCCCGAGGCAACTAATGAAAAACTGTTTTTT	CASSPEATNEKLFF
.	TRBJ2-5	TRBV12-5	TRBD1	TGTGCTAGTGGGCAAAGACAGGGCTCCGGGGAGACCCAGTACTTC	CASGQRQGSGETQYF
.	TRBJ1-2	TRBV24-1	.	TGTGCCACCAGTGATCTACGGACAAATGGCTACACCTTC	CATSDLRTNGYTF
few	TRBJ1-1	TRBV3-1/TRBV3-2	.	TGTGCCAGCAGTATCACCGCAGGGGCGAGTGAAGCTTTCTTT	CASSITAGASEAFF
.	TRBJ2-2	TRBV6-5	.	TGTGCCAGCATCAAATTACAGGGCGTGGACGGGGAGCTGTTTTTT	CASIKLQGVDGELFF
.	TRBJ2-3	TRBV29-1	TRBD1	TGCAGCGTTGGTGGCAGGGGGACAGATACGCAGTATTTT	CSVGGRGTDTQYF
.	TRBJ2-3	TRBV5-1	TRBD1	TGCGCCAGCACCGAAACGGGACAGAGCTTAGATACGCAGTATTTT	CASTETGQSLDTQYF
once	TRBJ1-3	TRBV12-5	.	TGTGCTAGTGGTTTGGTAGAGGGAAACACCATATATTTT	CASGLVEGNTIYF
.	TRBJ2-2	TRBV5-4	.	TGTGCCAGCAGCCGATTGAGTACCGGGGAGCTGTTTTTT	CASSRLSTGELFF
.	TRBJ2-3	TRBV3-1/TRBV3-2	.	TGTGCCAGCAGCCAAGGTATCGCGCAGTATTTT	CASSQGIAQYF
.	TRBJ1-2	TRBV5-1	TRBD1	TGCGCCAGCAGCGCCGGGACAGGGGCATATAACTATGGCTACACCTTC	CASSAGTGAYNYGYTF
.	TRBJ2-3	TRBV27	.	TGTGCCAGCAGATCCTCGTTGGATACGCAGTATTTT	CASRSSLDTQYF
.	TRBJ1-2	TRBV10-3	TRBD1	TGTGCCATCAGTGACCCGATCCGGGACAGGGAGCATCCAAACTATGGCTACACCTTC	CAISDPIRDREHPNYGYTF
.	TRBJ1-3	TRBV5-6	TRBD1	TGTGCCAGCAGCCAAGACAGGGTTGGAATGGGAAACACCATATATTTT	CASSQDRVGMGNTIYF
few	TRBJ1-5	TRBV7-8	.	TGTGCCAGCAGCTTAGTTCTCGGGGAGAGCAATCAGCCCCAGCATTTT	CASSLVLGESNQPQHF
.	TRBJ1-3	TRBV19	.	TGTGCCAGTAGCCCACACGGGGTACTGGGGAACACCATATATTTT	CASSPHGVLGNTIYF
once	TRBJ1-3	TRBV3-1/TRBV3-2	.	TGTGCCAGCAGCCAAGTACCCAGACTCTCTGGAAACACCATATATTTT	CASSQVPRLSGNTIYF
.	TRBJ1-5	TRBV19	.	TGTGCCAGTAGTATAGTTGGGGGCCCCAGCAATCAGCCCCAGCATTTT	CASSIVGGPSNQPQHF
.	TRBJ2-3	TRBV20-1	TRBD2	TGTAGCGGGGGCACAGATACGCAGTATTTT	CSGGTDTQYF
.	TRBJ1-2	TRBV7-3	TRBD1	TGTGCCAGCAGCCGCGACAGGGGAGTTGGGGGCTACACCTTC	CASSRDRGVGGYTF
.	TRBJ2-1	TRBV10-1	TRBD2	TGCGCCAGCAGTGAGTCGACTAGCGGCTCCTACAATGAGCAGTTCTTC	CASSESTSGSYNEQFF
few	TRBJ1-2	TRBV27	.	TGTGCCAGCAGTCTCGGCGGGGGAGATGGCTACACCTTC	CASSLGGGDGYTF
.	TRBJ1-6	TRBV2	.	TGTGCCAGCGGGCAGGGTAATAATTCACCCCTCCACTTT	CASGQGNNSPLHF
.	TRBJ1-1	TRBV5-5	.	TGTGCCAGCAGCTCCGGGGAGACAATTCTGGCTGAAGCTTTCTTT	CASSSGETILAEAFF
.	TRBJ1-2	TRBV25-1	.	TGTGCCAGCAGTGAATATGTGGAGGGCTACACCTTC	CASSEYVEGYTF